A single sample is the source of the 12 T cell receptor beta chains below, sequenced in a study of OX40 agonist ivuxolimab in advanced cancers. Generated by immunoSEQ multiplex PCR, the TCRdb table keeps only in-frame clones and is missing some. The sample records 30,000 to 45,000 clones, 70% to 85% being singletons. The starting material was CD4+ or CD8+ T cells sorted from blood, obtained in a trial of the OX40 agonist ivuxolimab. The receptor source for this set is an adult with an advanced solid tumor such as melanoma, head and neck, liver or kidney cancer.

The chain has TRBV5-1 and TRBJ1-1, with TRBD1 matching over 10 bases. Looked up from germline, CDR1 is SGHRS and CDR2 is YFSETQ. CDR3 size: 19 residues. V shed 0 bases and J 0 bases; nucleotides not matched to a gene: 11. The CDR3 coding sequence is TGCGCCAGCAGCTTGGGGGACAGGGGAAGGGGCTTAATGAACACTGAAGCTTTCTTT. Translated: CASSLGDRGRGLMNTEAFF.

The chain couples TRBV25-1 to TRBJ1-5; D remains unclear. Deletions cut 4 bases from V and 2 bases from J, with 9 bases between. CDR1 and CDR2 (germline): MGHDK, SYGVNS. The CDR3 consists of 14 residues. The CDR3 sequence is CASSVIRGNQPQHF. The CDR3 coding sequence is TGTGCCAGCAGTGTAATTAGAGGCAATCAGCCCCAGCATTTT.

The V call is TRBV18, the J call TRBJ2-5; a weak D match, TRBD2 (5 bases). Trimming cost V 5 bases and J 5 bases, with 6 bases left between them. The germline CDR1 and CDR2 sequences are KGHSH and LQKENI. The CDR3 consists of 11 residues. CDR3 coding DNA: TGTGCCAGCTCATCGGGGGAGACCCAGTACTTC. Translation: CASSSGETQYF.

CDR3 residues: CASSSRLTSGTDTQYF. CDR3 DNA sequence: TGTGCCAGCAGCTCCAGACTCACAAGCGGCACAGATACGCAGTATTTT. This rearrangement joins TRBV7-6 to TRBJ2-3; no clear D. There are 16 residues in the CDR3. The germline V gene has CDR1 SGHVS and CDR2 FNYEAQ. V was shortened by 4 bases and J by 1 base, with 15 bases between the two germline ends.

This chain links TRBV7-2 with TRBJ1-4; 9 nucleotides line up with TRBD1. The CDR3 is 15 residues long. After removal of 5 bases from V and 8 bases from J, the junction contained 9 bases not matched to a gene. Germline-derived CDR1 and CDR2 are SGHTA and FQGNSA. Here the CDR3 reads CASSVTGGAKEKLFF. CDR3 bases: TGTGCCAGCAGCGTAACAGGGGGCGCGAAAGAAAAACTGTTTTTT.

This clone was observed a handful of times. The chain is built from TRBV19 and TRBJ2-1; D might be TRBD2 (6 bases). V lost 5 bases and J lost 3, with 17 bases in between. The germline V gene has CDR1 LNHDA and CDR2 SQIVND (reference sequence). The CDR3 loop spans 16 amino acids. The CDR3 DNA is TGTGCCAGTAGTTTGGGACTCCCTGGGCGCTACAATGAGCAGTTCTTC. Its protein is CASSLGLPGRYNEQFF.

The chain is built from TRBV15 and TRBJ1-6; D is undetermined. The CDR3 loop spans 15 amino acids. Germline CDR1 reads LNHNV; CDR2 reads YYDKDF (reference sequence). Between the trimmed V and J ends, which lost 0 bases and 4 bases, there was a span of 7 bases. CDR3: CATSREKVYNSPLHF. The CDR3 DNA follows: TGTGCCACCAGCAGAGAAAAGGTGTATAATTCACCCCTCCACTTT.

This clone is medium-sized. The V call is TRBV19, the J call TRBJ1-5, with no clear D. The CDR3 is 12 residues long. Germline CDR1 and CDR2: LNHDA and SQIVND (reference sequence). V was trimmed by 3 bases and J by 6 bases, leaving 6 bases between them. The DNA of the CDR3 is TGTGCCAGTAGTATCGTGAGTCAGCCCCAGCATTTT. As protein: CASSIVSQPQHF.

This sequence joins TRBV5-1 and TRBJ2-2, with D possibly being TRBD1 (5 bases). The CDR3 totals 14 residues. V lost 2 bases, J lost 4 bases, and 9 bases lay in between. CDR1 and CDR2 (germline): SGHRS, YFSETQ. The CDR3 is CASSFSGPTGELFF. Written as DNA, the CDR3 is TGCGCCAGCAGCTTTTCAGGGCCCACCGGGGAGCTGTTTTTT.

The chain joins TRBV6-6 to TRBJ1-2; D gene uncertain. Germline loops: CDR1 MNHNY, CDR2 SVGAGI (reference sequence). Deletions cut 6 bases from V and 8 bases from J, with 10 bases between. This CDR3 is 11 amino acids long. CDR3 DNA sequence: TGTGCCAGCAGAGGGTACGACGGCTACACCTTC. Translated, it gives CASRGYDGYTF.

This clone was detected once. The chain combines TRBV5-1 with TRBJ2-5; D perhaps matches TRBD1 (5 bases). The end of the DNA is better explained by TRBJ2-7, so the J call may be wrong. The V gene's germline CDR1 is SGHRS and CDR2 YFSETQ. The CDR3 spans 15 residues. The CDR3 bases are TGCGCCAGCAGCTTTAGTCAGGGAAGCTCCTACGAGCAGTACTTC. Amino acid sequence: CASSFSQGSSYEQYF.

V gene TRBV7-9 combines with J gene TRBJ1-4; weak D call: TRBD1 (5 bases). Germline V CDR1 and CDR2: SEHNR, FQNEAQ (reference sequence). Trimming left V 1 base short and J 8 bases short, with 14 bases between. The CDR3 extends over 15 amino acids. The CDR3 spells CASSLVLRGSEKLFF. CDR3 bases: TGTGCCAGCAGCTTAGTTTTGAGGGGAAGCGAAAAACTGTTTTTT.